The 8 T cell receptor beta chains below were found in one sample sequenced in a study of blood T cell repertoires in COVID-19 (TCRdb year 2020). Library preparation was by the immunoSEQ multiplex PCR assay. TCRdb obtained this table from immuneACCESS and retained in-frame rearrangements with V and J assigned. These tables miss some clones; where compared with another copy, unresolved V genes account for less than half of the shortfall, and the remainder is unexplained. This sample comprises about 140,000 clones, 84% of them detected only once. The ten top clones hold about 9.4% of the sample. Input material: peripheral blood. These receptors were taken from a man aged 55 to 69 with active or convalescent COVID-19.

The chain uses TRBV27 and TRBJ1-1; 9 bases map to TRBD1. CDR1 and CDR2 (germline): MNHEY, SMNVEV (reference sequence). V lost 6 bases, J lost 1 base, and 6 bases stayed unmatched. The length of the CDR3 is 15 residues. The CDR3 DNA reads TGTGCCAGCAGCTTACGGGACAGGGCGAACACTGAAGCTTTCTTT. It codes for CASSLRDRANTEAFF.

This rearrangement joins TRBV7-2 to TRBJ2-6; the match to TRBD1 covers 12 bases. Germline CDR1 is SGHTA and CDR2 is FQGNSA. The CDR3 spans 16 residues. CDR3 DNA sequence: TGTGCGAACCCCCGGGACAGGGGGCCTGGGGCCAACGTCCTGACTTTC. This encodes CANPRDRGPGANVLTF.

The V and J genes are TRBV5-6 and TRBJ1-6; D not resolved. Germline CDR1 reads SGHDT; CDR2 reads YYEEEE. The CDR3 loop spans 13 amino acids. The V and J ends lost 0 bases and 9 bases respectively, with 7 bases between them. The CDR3 region is CASSLGRSSPLHF. CDR3 DNA: TGTGCCAGCAGCTTGGGACGGAGTTCACCCCTCCACTTT. Filled out from reference TRBV5-6 and TRBJ1-6, the complete variable domain reads DAGVTQSPTHLIKTRGQQVTLRCSPKSGHDTVSWYQQALGQGPQFIFQYYEEEERQRGNFPDRFSGHQFPNYSSELNVNALLLGDSALYLCASSLGRSSPLHFGNGTRLTVT.

This clone showed up just once. The CDR3 sequence: CASSLTGYSNQPQHF. The CDR3 coding sequence is TGCGCCAGCAGCTTAACAGGGTATAGCAATCAGCCCCAGCATTTT. The rearrangement uses TRBV5-1 and TRBJ1-5, with D possibly TRBD1 on 6 matching bases. Deletions cut 2 bases from V and 0 bases from J, with 9 bases between. The CDR3 has 15 amino acids. Germline CDR1 reads SGHRS; CDR2 reads YFSETQ.

The chain combines TRBV4-1 with TRBJ1-4, with no clear D. With 5 bases removed from V and 8 bases from J, the gap between germline ends came to 18 bases. The CDR3 length is 15 residues. Germline V lookup: CDR1 MGHRA, CDR2 YSYEKL. The CDR3 here is CASSLDPGSREKLFF. The CDR3 nucleotides read TGCGCCAGCAGCTTAGACCCGGGAAGTCGGGAAAAACTGTTTTTT.

This sequence joins TRBV15 and TRBJ1-5; possible D gene TRBD1, 5 bases. The V gene lost 7 bases and the J gene lost 0 bases, with 10 bases spanning the gap. The CDR3 is 14 residues long. Germline values: CDR1 LNHNV, CDR2 YYDKDF (reference sequence). CDR3 nucleotides: TGTGCCACCATGGGGGGGTATAGCAATCAGCCCCAGCATTTT. It is translated as CATMGGYSNQPQHF.

This chain joins TRBV9 and TRBJ2-7; 9 nucleotides line up with TRBD1. This CDR3 is built from 14 residues. Germline V CDR1 and CDR2: SGDLS, YYNGEE. Germline trimming cut 5 bases from V and 3 bases from J; bases unmatched to any gene: 6. The CDR3 DNA is TGTGCCAGCAGTGTTTCGGACAGGGGCTACGAGCAGTACTTC. This codes for CASSVSDRGYEQYF.

This chain links TRBV3-1 (or the pseudogene TRBV3-2) with TRBJ2-5; no clear D gene. With 0 bases removed from V and 5 bases from J, the gap between germline ends came to 10 bases. Germline V CDR1 and CDR2: LGHDT, YNNKEL (reference sequence). CDR3 size: 14 residues. The CDR3 DNA sequence: TGTGCCAGCAGCCAAGATTTTCAGAGGGAGACCCAGTACTTC. It codes for CASSQDFQRETQYF.